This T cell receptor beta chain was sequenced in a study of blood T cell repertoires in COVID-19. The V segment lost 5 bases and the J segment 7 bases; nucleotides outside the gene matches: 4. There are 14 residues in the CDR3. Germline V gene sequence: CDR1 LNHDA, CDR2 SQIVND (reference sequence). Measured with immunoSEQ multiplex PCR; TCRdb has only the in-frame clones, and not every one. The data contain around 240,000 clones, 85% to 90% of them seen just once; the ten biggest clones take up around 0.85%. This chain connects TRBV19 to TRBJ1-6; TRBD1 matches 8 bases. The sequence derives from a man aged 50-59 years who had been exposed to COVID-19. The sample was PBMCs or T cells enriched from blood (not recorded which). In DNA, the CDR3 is TGTGCCAGTAGTTCTTCAGGGGGCAATTCACCCCTCCACTTT. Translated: CASSSSGGNSPLHF.